These T cell receptor beta chains were read from a single sample in a study of blood T cell repertoires in COVID-19. Libraries were prepared by immunoSEQ multiplex PCR; TCRdb keeps only in-frame clonotypes and omits some of them. There are about 53,000 clones in the sample; approximately 84% occur only once, and 14% lies in the top ten. The sample was peripheral blood. These receptors were taken from a human donor in a cohort sampled during active COVID-19. CDR3s include the opening cysteine and the closing phenylalanine or tryptophan. A D gene is named only where the DNA matches it firmly. Clone size is stated in some rows and not others, as once, few, many or a class when expanded.

j_call: TRBJ2-7; d_call: .; clone_size: .; v_call: TRBV28; cdr3_length: 14; cdr3_nt: TGTGCCAGCAGTGTGGGGGGACTCTCCTACGAGCAGTACTTC; cdr3_aa: CASSVGGLSYEQYF
j_call: TRBJ1-2; d_call: .; clone_size: .; v_call: TRBV5-6; cdr3_length: 14; cdr3_nt: TGTGCCAGCAGCTTCTACGGAGAGTGGTATGGCTACACCTTC; cdr3_aa: CASSFYGEWYGYTF
j_call: TRBJ2-1; d_call: .; clone_size: .; v_call: TRBV27; cdr3_length: 16; cdr3_nt: TGTGCCAGCAGTTCCACCGCAGGGGAAACGTGGAATGAGCAGTTCTTC; cdr3_aa: CASSSTAGETWNEQFF
j_call: TRBJ2-2; d_call: .; clone_size: many; v_call: TRBV11-3; cdr3_length: 19; cdr3_nt: TGTGCCAGCAGCTTATCGCAGGGGGGTCGAGGGTCGAACACCGGGGAGCTGTTTTTT; cdr3_aa: CASSLSQGGRGSNTGELFF
j_call: TRBJ2-7; d_call: TRBD1; clone_size: .; v_call: TRBV7-8; cdr3_length: 15; cdr3_nt: TGTGCCAGCAGCATCTATCCGGGACAGGGTTACGAGCAGTACTTC; cdr3_aa: CASSIYPGQGYEQYF
j_call: TRBJ1-5; d_call: .; clone_size: .; v_call: TRBV7-9; cdr3_length: 14; cdr3_nt: TGTGCCAGCGGACGGGGGGATAGCAATCAGCCCCAGCATTTT; cdr3_aa: CASGRGDSNQPQHF
j_call: TRBJ2-5; d_call: .; clone_size: .; v_call: TRBV4-1; cdr3_length: 21; cdr3_nt: TGCGCCAGCAGCCCCCAAGCGCCCCCGCCCAAACCGGCCGTCGCCCAGGAGACCCAGTACTTC; cdr3_aa: CASSPQAPPPKPAVAQETQYF
j_call: TRBJ2-5; d_call: TRBD2; clone_size: once; v_call: TRBV5-1; cdr3_length: 16; cdr3_nt: TGCGCCAGCAGTCAACGACCAGCGGGGGGGCACGAGACCCAGTACTTC; cdr3_aa: CASSQRPAGGHETQYF
j_call: TRBJ2-3; d_call: .; clone_size: .; v_call: TRBV27; cdr3_length: 18; cdr3_nt: TGTGCCAGCAGCAGAGGATTAGCGGCGAGCGCTAGCACAGATACGCAGTATTTT; cdr3_aa: CASSRGLAASASTDTQYF
j_call: TRBJ2-3; d_call: .; clone_size: .; v_call: TRBV27; cdr3_length: 16; cdr3_nt: TGTGCCAGCAGTTCACTTAGCGGAGTGGGGCCAGATACGCAGTATTTT; cdr3_aa: CASSSLSGVGPDTQYF
j_call: TRBJ1-2; d_call: .; clone_size: .; v_call: TRBV4-3; cdr3_length: 16; cdr3_nt: TGCGCCAGCAGCCAAGATCGGGCGGGGGGAGGGGCTGGCTACACCTTC; cdr3_aa: CASSQDRAGGGAGYTF
j_call: TRBJ2-7; d_call: TRBD2; clone_size: .; v_call: TRBV7-2; cdr3_length: 15; cdr3_nt: TGTGCCAGCAGCTTAGTACCCCTAGCGGGGGTTGAGCAGTACTTC; cdr3_aa: CASSLVPLAGVEQYF
j_call: TRBJ2-1; d_call: .; clone_size: few; v_call: TRBV29-1; cdr3_length: 15; cdr3_nt: TGCAGCGTTGAGTTATCATTAGAGGGAGGTGATGAGCAGTTCTTC; cdr3_aa: CSVELSLEGGDEQFF
j_call: TRBJ2-1; d_call: TRBD1; clone_size: .; v_call: TRBV7-9; cdr3_length: 14; cdr3_nt: TGTGCCAGCAGCCAGGACAGGGTTTACAATGAGCAGTTCTTC; cdr3_aa: CASSQDRVYNEQFF
j_call: TRBJ2-7; d_call: TRBD2; clone_size: few; v_call: TRBV6-5; cdr3_length: 16; cdr3_nt: TGTGCCAGCAGTTCACTAGCGGGAGGTCCCTGGTACGAGCAGTACTTC; cdr3_aa: CASSSLAGGPWYEQYF
j_call: TRBJ1-1; d_call: .; clone_size: .; v_call: TRBV4-1; cdr3_length: 14; cdr3_nt: TGCGCCAGCAGCCCGACCCCAGGCGACACTGAAGCTTTCTTT; cdr3_aa: CASSPTPGDTEAFF
j_call: TRBJ2-4; d_call: .; clone_size: .; v_call: TRBV27; cdr3_length: 15; cdr3_nt: TGTGCCAGCAGTTTTATCCCTATTGACAAAAACATTCAGTACTTC; cdr3_aa: CASSFIPIDKNIQYF
j_call: TRBJ1-1; d_call: .; clone_size: few; v_call: TRBV15; cdr3_length: 13; cdr3_nt: TGTGCCACCAGCGAGGGGACACACACTGAAGCTTTCTTT; cdr3_aa: CATSEGTHTEAFF
j_call: TRBJ2-5; d_call: .; clone_size: .; v_call: TRBV7-3; cdr3_length: 11; cdr3_nt: TGTGCCAGCAGCTCGAGGGAGACCCAGTACTTC; cdr3_aa: CASSSRETQYF
j_call: TRBJ2-5; d_call: TRBD1; clone_size: .; v_call: TRBV15; cdr3_length: 15; cdr3_nt: TGTGCCACCATCTCGGACAGGGGGCTGGGAGAGACCCAGTACTTC; cdr3_aa: CATISDRGLGETQYF
j_call: TRBJ2-3; d_call: TRBD2; clone_size: .; v_call: TRBV9; cdr3_length: 18; cdr3_nt: TGTGCCAGCAGCGGGGATAGCGGGGCGGGGGGTTTCACAGATACGCAGTATTTT; cdr3_aa: CASSGDSGAGGFTDTQYF
j_call: TRBJ2-1; d_call: .; clone_size: .; v_call: TRBV5-1; cdr3_length: 16; cdr3_nt: TGCGCCAGCAGCTCCCAGTCGGGGGGCCGGGGAAATGAGCAGTTCTTC; cdr3_aa: CASSSQSGGRGNEQFF
j_call: TRBJ2-5; d_call: TRBD2; clone_size: .; v_call: TRBV6-2/TRBV6-3; cdr3_length: 16; cdr3_nt: TGTGCCAGCAGTTACGCGGGGGGGCCCGACCAAGAGACCCAGTACTTC; cdr3_aa: CASSYAGGPDQETQYF
j_call: TRBJ2-7; d_call: TRBD2; clone_size: .; v_call: TRBV6-6; cdr3_length: 18; cdr3_nt: TGTGCCAGCAGTCCCTCGGCTAGCGGGAGGGTTACCAACTACGAGCAGTACTTC; cdr3_aa: CASSPSASGRVTNYEQYF
j_call: TRBJ1-4; d_call: TRBD1; clone_size: few; v_call: TRBV27; cdr3_length: 14; cdr3_nt: TGTGCCAGCAGTCCGACAGGGGGTTACGAAAAACTGTTTTTT; cdr3_aa: CASSPTGGYEKLFF
j_call: TRBJ2-1; d_call: TRBD2; clone_size: .; v_call: TRBV20-1; cdr3_length: 13; cdr3_nt: TGCAGTGCAAGTGGACTAGTGGAGATTGAGCAGTTCTTC; cdr3_aa: CSASGLVEIEQFF
j_call: TRBJ2-1; d_call: .; clone_size: .; v_call: TRBV12-3/TRBV12-4; cdr3_length: 13; cdr3_nt: TGTGCCAGCAGTTTTTCCAGGCGGGATGAGCAGTTCTTC; cdr3_aa: CASSFSRRDEQFF
j_call: TRBJ2-7; d_call: TRBD1; clone_size: .; v_call: TRBV4-3; cdr3_length: 15; cdr3_nt: TGCGCCAGCAGCCAAGGACAGGGGACCTCCTACGAGCAGTACTTC; cdr3_aa: CASSQGQGTSYEQYF
j_call: TRBJ2-1; d_call: TRBD2; clone_size: .; v_call: TRBV18; cdr3_length: 16; cdr3_nt: TGTGCCAGCTCAGTACCGGGACTAGCGGGGCTCAATGAGCAGTTCTTC; cdr3_aa: CASSVPGLAGLNEQFF
j_call: TRBJ2-7; d_call: TRBD1; clone_size: .; v_call: TRBV3-1/TRBV3-2; cdr3_length: 14; cdr3_nt: TGTGCCAGCAGCCGAGGACAGGGGGCCTACGAGCAGTACTTC; cdr3_aa: CASSRGQGAYEQYF
j_call: TRBJ2-7; d_call: .; clone_size: .; v_call: TRBV6-2/TRBV6-3; cdr3_length: 14; cdr3_nt: TGTGCCAGCAGTCAAAAGCGGGCCCCCTACGAGCAGTACTTC; cdr3_aa: CASSQKRAPYEQYF
j_call: TRBJ1-4; d_call: .; clone_size: .; v_call: TRBV5-5; cdr3_length: 17; cdr3_nt: TGTGCCAGCAGCGTAGAATCCGACAGCCCTAGTAATGAAAAACTGTTTTTT; cdr3_aa: CASSVESDSPSNEKLFF
j_call: TRBJ2-7; d_call: .; clone_size: few; v_call: TRBV29-1; cdr3_length: 13; cdr3_nt: TGCAGCGTTCTAGGTGGGGCCGACTACGAGCAGTACTTC; cdr3_aa: CSVLGGADYEQYF
j_call: TRBJ2-1; d_call: TRBD1; clone_size: .; v_call: TRBV2; cdr3_length: 15; cdr3_nt: TGTGCCAGCACATCGGACAGGGGGATTGGGAGTGAGCAGTTCTTC; cdr3_aa: CASTSDRGIGSEQFF
j_call: TRBJ1-1; d_call: TRBD1; clone_size: .; v_call: TRBV5-8; cdr3_length: 14; cdr3_nt: TGTGCCAGCAGCTCCTGGACAGGGAACACTGAAGCTTTCTTT; cdr3_aa: CASSSWTGNTEAFF
j_call: TRBJ1-4; d_call: TRBD1; clone_size: .; v_call: TRBV10-3; cdr3_length: 13; cdr3_nt: TGTGCCATCAGTGAGACGAGCAAGGAGACAGGGCTTTTT; cdr3_aa: CAISETSKETGLF
j_call: TRBJ2-3; d_call: .; clone_size: few; v_call: TRBV15; cdr3_length: 14; cdr3_nt: TGTGCCACCAGCAGAGGACTAGGGGCCTATACGCAGTATTTT; cdr3_aa: CATSRGLGAYTQYF
j_call: TRBJ1-1; d_call: TRBD1; clone_size: .; v_call: TRBV7-9; cdr3_length: 15; cdr3_nt: TGTGCCAGCAGCTTCTACAGGGGGCTCCACCAGGAAGCTTTCTTT; cdr3_aa: CASSFYRGLHQEAFF
j_call: TRBJ2-6; d_call: TRBD1; clone_size: .; v_call: TRBV6-6; cdr3_length: 17; cdr3_nt: TGTGCCAGCAGCCGAGGACAGGGGACCTCTGGGGCCAACGTCCTGACTTTC; cdr3_aa: CASSRGQGTSGANVLTF
j_call: TRBJ2-5; d_call: .; clone_size: once; v_call: TRBV2; cdr3_length: 13; cdr3_nt: TGTGCCAGCAGTGTAGGGGCAATGGAGACCCAGTACTTC; cdr3_aa: CASSVGAMETQYF
j_call: TRBJ1-3; d_call: .; clone_size: .; v_call: TRBV18; cdr3_length: 15; cdr3_nt: TGTGCCAGCTCACAACAGGGTTTCTCTGGAAACACCATATATTTT; cdr3_aa: CASSQQGFSGNTIYF
j_call: TRBJ1-4; d_call: TRBD1; clone_size: .; v_call: TRBV6-6; cdr3_length: 15; cdr3_nt: TGTGCCAGCAGAGGCCCGGGACAGGGTAATGAAAAACTGTTTTTT; cdr3_aa: CASRGPGQGNEKLFF
j_call: TRBJ2-5; d_call: TRBD2; clone_size: .; v_call: TRBV5-1; cdr3_length: 17; cdr3_nt: TGCGCCAGCAGCTTGGGACTAGCGGGATCGGCACAAGAGACCCAGTACTTC; cdr3_aa: CASSLGLAGSAQETQYF
j_call: TRBJ2-5; d_call: TRBD1; clone_size: .; v_call: TRBV7-9; cdr3_length: 15; cdr3_nt: TGTGCCAGCAGCTTTTATGGACAGGGTTTAGAGACCCAGTACTTC; cdr3_aa: CASSFYGQGLETQYF
j_call: TRBJ2-2; d_call: .; clone_size: .; v_call: TRBV10-2; cdr3_length: 14; cdr3_nt: TGCGCCAGCAGTGAGACACATAACACCGGGGAGCTGTTTTTT; cdr3_aa: CASSETHNTGELFF
j_call: TRBJ1-4; d_call: .; clone_size: .; v_call: TRBV11-1; cdr3_length: 13; cdr3_nt: TGTGCCAGCAGCTTACGGTTGAATGAAAAACTGTTTTTT; cdr3_aa: CASSLRLNEKLFF
j_call: TRBJ2-5; d_call: .; clone_size: .; v_call: TRBV6-6; cdr3_length: 13; cdr3_nt: TGTGCCAGCAGCAGACTAGACCTGGAGACCCAGTACTTC; cdr3_aa: CASSRLDLETQYF
j_call: TRBJ1-3; d_call: .; clone_size: .; v_call: TRBV18; cdr3_length: 17; cdr3_nt: TGTGCCAGCTCACCAGCCGGCCAGAGGAGCTCTGGAAACACCATATATTTT; cdr3_aa: CASSPAGQRSSGNTIYF
j_call: TRBJ2-1; d_call: .; clone_size: .; v_call: TRBV27; cdr3_length: 15; cdr3_nt: TGTGCCAGCACAGTTGGGCGAAGCTCCTACAATGAGCAGTTCTTC; cdr3_aa: CASTVGRSSYNEQFF
j_call: TRBJ1-1; d_call: .; clone_size: .; v_call: TRBV28; cdr3_length: 18; cdr3_nt: TGTGCCAGCAGTCGTCTTGGGGGCGACTCTACCATGAACACTGAAGCTTTCTTT; cdr3_aa: CASSRLGGDSTMNTEAFF
j_call: TRBJ1-5; d_call: .; clone_size: .; v_call: TRBV28; cdr3_length: 17; cdr3_nt: TGTGCCAGCGTATCCGGGCAGGCCTACGGACTAGGTGAGCCCCAGCATTTT; cdr3_aa: CASVSGQAYGLGEPQHF
j_call: TRBJ2-5; d_call: .; clone_size: .; v_call: TRBV30; cdr3_length: 14; cdr3_nt: TGTGCCTGGAGGGGTGCTAGCTCAGCAGAGACCCAGTACTTC; cdr3_aa: CAWRGASSAETQYF
j_call: TRBJ2-3; d_call: .; clone_size: once; v_call: TRBV5-4; cdr3_length: 12; cdr3_nt: TGTGCCAGCAGCTTGGCGGCAGATACGCAGTATTTT; cdr3_aa: CASSLAADTQYF
j_call: TRBJ2-2; d_call: TRBD2; clone_size: .; v_call: TRBV2; cdr3_length: 13; cdr3_nt: TGTGCCACCCAGTTTAGCGGGGTCGGGGAGCTGTTTTTT; cdr3_aa: CATQFSGVGELFF
j_call: TRBJ2-2; d_call: .; clone_size: .; v_call: TRBV4-3; cdr3_length: 17; cdr3_nt: TGCGCCAGCAGCCAAGAGGTACCTAGCGTGAACACCGGGGAGCTGTTTTTT; cdr3_aa: CASSQEVPSVNTGELFF
j_call: TRBJ2-5; d_call: TRBD2; clone_size: .; v_call: TRBV11-1; cdr3_length: 14; cdr3_nt: TGTGCCAGCAGCCATCAGCGGGGGCTCGAGACCCAGTACTTC; cdr3_aa: CASSHQRGLETQYF
j_call: TRBJ2-7; d_call: .; clone_size: once; v_call: TRBV7-9; cdr3_length: 13; cdr3_nt: TGTGCCAGCAGCTTGGCGTCGCGGGCAGGTACTGCCTTC; cdr3_aa: CASSLASRAGTAF
j_call: TRBJ2-7; d_call: TRBD2; clone_size: .; v_call: TRBV3-1/TRBV3-2; cdr3_length: 14; cdr3_nt: TGTGCCAGCAGGGCGGGAGGGCCTCGGGAAGAGCAGTACTTC; cdr3_aa: CASRAGGPREEQYF
j_call: TRBJ2-1; d_call: .; clone_size: .; v_call: TRBV4-3; cdr3_length: 14; cdr3_nt: TGCGCCAGCAGCACTACTACCGGCCTCGGTGAGCAGTTCTTC; cdr3_aa: CASSTTTGLGEQFF
j_call: TRBJ2-1; d_call: TRBD2; clone_size: .; v_call: TRBV7-3; cdr3_length: 15; cdr3_nt: TGTGCCAGCAGCTTAAAACCCACTAGCGGGGGAGAGCAGTTCTTC; cdr3_aa: CASSLKPTSGGEQFF